This note documents a single TCR beta chain sequence. This record belongs to a study of cytomegalovirus exposure and HLA in healthy donors. Primers for the PCR totalled 60 Vbeta and 13 Jbeta. The table came from immunoSEQ multiplex PCR; TCRdb's copy has only in-frame clones and leaves some out. The repertoire consists of 110,000 to 150,000 clones, with 60% to 85% occurring once and the leading ten covering more than 3%. CDR1 is SEHNR and CDR2 is FQNEAQ in the germline V gene (reference sequence). This CDR3 spans 14 amino acids. V gave up 0 bases and J gave up 5 bases, with 10 bases separating them. The material sequenced was PBMCs. V gene TRBV7-9 combines with J gene TRBJ1-1; D is perhaps TRBD1 (5 bases). This receptor was identified in a man between 18 and 35 years old in good health and CMV-seronegative. CDR3 loop: CASSLAMAGTEAFF. CDR3 in DNA: TGTGCCAGCAGCTTAGCGATGGCAGGGACTGAAGCTTTCTTT.